This T cell receptor (beta chain) was documented in a study of OX40 agonist ivuxolimab in advanced cancers. Study-level findings and limits: Averaging showed that CD8+ T cells had more expanded clones than CD4+ did.

Concerning this clone: Its antigen remains unidentified.

Clones were read by immunoSEQ multiplex PCR, and TCRdb kept only the in-frame ones, dropping some. The table has approximately 74,000 clones, 90% to 95% seen once. The TCR comes from an adult with an advanced solid tumor such as melanoma, head and neck, liver or kidney cancer. The sample consisted of CD4+ or CD8+ T cells sorted from blood, taken in a trial of the OX40 agonist ivuxolimab.

The CDR3 spells CASSPGPGQGAYEQFF. The DNA for the CDR3 is TGTGCCAGCAGCCCTGGGCCGGGACAGGGGGCTTATGAGCAGTTCTTC. The chain is built from TRBV11-2 and TRBJ2-1, with 12 bases fitting TRBD1. V trimming: 5 bases; J trimming: 8 bases; junction bases outside the gene matches: 10. Germline V gene sequence: CDR1 SGHAT, CDR2 FQNNGV. The CDR3 contains 16 residues.